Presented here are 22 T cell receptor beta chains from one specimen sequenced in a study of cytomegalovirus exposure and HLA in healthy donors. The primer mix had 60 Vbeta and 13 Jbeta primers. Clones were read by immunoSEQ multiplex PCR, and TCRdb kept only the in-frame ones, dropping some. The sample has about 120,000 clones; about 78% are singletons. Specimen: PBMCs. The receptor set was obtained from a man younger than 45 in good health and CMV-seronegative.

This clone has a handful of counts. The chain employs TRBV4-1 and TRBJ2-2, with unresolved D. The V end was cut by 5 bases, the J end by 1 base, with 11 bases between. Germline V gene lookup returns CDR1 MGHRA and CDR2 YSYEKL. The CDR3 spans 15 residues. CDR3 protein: CASSEGEENTGELFF. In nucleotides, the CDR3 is TGCGCCAGCAGCGAAGGTGAGGAGAACACCGGGGAGCTGTTTTTT.

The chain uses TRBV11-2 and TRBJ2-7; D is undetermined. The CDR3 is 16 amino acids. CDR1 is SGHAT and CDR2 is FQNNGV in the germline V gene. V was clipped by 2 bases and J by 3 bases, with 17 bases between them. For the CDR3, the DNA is TGTGCCAGCAGCTTAAGTTCGGCCCTCTACAGCTACGAGCAGTACTTC. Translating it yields CASSLSSALYSYEQYF.

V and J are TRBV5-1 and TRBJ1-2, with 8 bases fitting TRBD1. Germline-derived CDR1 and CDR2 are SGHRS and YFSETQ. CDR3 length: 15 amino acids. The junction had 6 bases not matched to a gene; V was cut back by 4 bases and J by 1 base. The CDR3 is CASSPRTGINYGYTF. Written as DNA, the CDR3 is TGCGCCAGCAGCCCCCGGACAGGGATTAACTATGGCTACACCTTC.

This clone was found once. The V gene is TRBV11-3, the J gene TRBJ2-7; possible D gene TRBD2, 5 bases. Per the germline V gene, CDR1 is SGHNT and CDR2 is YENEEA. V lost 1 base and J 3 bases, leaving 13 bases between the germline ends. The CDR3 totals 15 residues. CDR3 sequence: CASSLGGEPGYEQYF. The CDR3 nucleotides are TGTGCCAGCAGCTTAGGGGGAGAACCCGGCTACGAGCAGTACTTC.

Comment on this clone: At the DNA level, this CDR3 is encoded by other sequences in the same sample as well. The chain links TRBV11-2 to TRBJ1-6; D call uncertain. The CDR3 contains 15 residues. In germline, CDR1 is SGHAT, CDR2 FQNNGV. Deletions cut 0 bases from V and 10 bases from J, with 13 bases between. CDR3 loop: CASSLDTGWISPLHF. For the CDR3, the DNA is TGTGCCAGCAGCTTAGACACCGGGTGGATCTCACCCCTCCACTTT.

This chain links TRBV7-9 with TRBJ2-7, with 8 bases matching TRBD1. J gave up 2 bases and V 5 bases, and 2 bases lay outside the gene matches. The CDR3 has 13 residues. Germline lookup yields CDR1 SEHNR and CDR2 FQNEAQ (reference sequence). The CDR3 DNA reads TGTGCCAGCAGCGGACAGGGACCCTACGAGCAGTACTTC. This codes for CASSGQGPYEQYF.

The CDR3 spells CAWSARLAGEGEQFF. The CDR3 bases are TGTGCCTGGAGTGCCAGACTAGCGGGGGAGGGTGAGCAGTTCTTC. The V call is TRBV30, the J call TRBJ2-1; 12 nucleotides match TRBD2. The CDR3 extends over 15 amino acids. Trimming cost V 1 base and J 9 bases; bases outside gene matches: 7. Germline V gene data show CDR1 as GTSNPN and CDR2 as SVGIG (reference sequence).

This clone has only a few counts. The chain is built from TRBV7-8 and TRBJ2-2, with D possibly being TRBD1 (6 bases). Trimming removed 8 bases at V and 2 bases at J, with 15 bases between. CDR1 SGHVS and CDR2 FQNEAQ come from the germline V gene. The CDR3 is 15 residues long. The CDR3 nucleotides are TGTGCCAGCGGACGGCAGGGGCTAAACACCGGGGAGCTGTTTTTT. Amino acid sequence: CASGRQGLNTGELFF.

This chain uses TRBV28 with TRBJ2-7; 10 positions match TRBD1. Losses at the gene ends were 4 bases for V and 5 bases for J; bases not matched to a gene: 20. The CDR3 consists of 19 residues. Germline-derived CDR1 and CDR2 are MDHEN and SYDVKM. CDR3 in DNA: TGTGCCAGCAGTTCCCCCGTTCGACCGGGACAGGGGACGAAGGACGAGCAGTACTTC. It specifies CASSSPVRPGQGTKDEQYF.

CDR3 bases: TGTGCCTGGAGCGCAACATTTCGCGGTGGGGACTCATACTTC. This gives the protein CAWSATFRGGDSYF. V is TRBV30 and J is TRBJ2-7; a weak D match, TRBD2 (6 bases). The CDR3 covers 14 residues. The germline CDR1 and CDR2 sequences are GTSNPN and SVGIG (reference sequence). Trimming removed 3 bases from V and 13 bases from J, with 25 bases in between.

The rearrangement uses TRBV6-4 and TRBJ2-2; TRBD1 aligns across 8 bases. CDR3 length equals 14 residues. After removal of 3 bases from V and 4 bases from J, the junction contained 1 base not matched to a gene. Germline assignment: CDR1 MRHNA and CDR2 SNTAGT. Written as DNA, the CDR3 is TGTGCCAGCAGTGAAGGACAGGGCACCGGGGAGCTGTTTTTT. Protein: CASSEGQGTGELFF.

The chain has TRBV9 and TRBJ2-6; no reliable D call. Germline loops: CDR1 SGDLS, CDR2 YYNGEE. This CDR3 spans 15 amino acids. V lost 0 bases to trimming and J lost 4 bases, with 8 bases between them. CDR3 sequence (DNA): TGTGCCAGCAGCGTAGACCTCGCGGGGGCCAACGTCCTGACTTTC. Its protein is CASSVDLAGANVLTF. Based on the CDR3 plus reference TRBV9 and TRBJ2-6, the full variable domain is DSGVTQTPKHLITATGQRVTLRCSPRSGDLSVYWYQQSLDQGLQFLIQYYNGEERAKGNILERFSAQQFPDLHSELNLSSLELGDSALYFCASSVDLAGANVLTFGAGSRLTVL.

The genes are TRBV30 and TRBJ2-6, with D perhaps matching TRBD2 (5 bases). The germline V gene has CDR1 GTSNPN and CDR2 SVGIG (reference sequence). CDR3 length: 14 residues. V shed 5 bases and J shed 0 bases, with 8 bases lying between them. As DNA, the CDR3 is TGTGCCTGGGAGGAGGCCTCTGGGGCCAACGTCCTGACTTTC. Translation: CAWEEASGANVLTF.

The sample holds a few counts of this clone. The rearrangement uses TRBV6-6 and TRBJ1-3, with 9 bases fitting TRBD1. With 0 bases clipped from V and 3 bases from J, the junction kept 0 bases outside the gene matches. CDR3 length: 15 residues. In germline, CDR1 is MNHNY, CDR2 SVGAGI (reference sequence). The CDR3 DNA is TGTGCCAGCAGTTACTCGGGACAGGGTGGAAACACCATATATTTT. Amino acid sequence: CASSYSGQGGNTIYF.

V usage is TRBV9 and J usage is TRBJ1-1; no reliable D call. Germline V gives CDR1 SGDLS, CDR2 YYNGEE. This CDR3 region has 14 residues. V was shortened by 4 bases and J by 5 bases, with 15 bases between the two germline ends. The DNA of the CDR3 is TGTGCCAGCAGCTACCGGGAGGGCGGAACTGAAGCTTTCTTT. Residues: CASSYREGGTEAFF.

Here the CDR3 reads CASSDRKQNTEAFF. CDR3 DNA: TGTGCCAGCAGCGACCGTAAACAGAACACTGAAGCTTTCTTT. The chain is built from TRBV9 and TRBJ1-1, with unresolved D. Germline CDR1 SGDLS, CDR2 YYNGEE. This CDR3 contains 14 residues. V was shortened by 3 bases and J by 1 base, with 10 bases between the two germline ends. Full variable domain (missing parts from reference TRBV9 and TRBJ1-1): DSGVTQTPKHLITATGQRVTLRCSPRSGDLSVYWYQQSLDQGLQFLIQYYNGEERAKGNILERFSAQQFPDLHSELNLSSLELGDSALYFCASSDRKQNTEAFFGQGTRLTVV.

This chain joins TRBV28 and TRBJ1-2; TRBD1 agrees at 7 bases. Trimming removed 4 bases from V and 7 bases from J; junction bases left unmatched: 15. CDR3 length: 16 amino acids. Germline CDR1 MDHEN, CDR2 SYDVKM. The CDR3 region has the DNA TGTGCCAGCAGTTCAGGGACAGTTATATCCCCAGGTGGCTACACCTTC. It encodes CASSSGTVISPGGYTF.

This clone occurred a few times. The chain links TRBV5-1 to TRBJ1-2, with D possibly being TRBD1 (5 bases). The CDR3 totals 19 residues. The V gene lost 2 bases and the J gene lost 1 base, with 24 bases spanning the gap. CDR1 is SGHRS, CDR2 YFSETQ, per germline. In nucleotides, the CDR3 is TGCGCCAGCAGCTTTGGGGCAGGGCAGACCGCCCACTATAACTATGGCTACACCTTC. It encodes CASSFGAGQTAHYNYGYTF.

CDR3: CASSLGREVNTIYF. The CDR3 coding sequence is TGTGCCAGCAGCTTAGGCAGGGAGGTAAACACCATATATTTT. V usage is TRBV7-2 and J usage is TRBJ1-3; TRBD1 is a possible D gene (5 bases). The CDR3 extends over 14 amino acids. Germline loops: CDR1 SGHTA, CDR2 FQGNSA. Trimming cost V 1 base and J 6 bases, with 10 bases left between them.

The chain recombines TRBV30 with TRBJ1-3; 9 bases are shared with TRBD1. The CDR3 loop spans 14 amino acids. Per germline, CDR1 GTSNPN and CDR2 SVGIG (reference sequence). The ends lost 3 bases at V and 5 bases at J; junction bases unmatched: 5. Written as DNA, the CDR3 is TGTGCCTGGAGCTTCGGGACAGGGAGAAACACCATATATTTT. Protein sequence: CAWSFGTGRNTIYF.

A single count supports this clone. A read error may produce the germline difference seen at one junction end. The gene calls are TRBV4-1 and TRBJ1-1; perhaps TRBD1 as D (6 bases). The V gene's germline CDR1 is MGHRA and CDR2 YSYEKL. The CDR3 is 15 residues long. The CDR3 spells CASSLVAFGDTEAFF. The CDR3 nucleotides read TGCGCCAGCAGCCTTGTCGCGTTTGGGGACACTGAGGCTTTCTTT.

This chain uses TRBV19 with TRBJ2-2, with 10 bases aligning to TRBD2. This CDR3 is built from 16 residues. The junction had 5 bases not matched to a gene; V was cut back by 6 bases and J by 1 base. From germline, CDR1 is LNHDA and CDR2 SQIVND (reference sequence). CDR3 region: CASRILAGENTGELFF. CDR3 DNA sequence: TGTGCCAGTAGGATTCTAGCGGGGGAGAACACCGGGGAGCTGTTTTTT.